Presented here are 13 T cell receptor beta chains from one specimen sequenced in a study of blood T cell repertoires in COVID-19 (dated by TCRdb to 2018 to 2020). The method was the immunoSEQ multiplex PCR assay. In its TCRdb copy, this immuneACCESS table keeps in-frame sequences only and misses some clones. Where compared with another copy, unresolved V genes explain less than half of these, and the others have no known cause. The sample table contains about 240,000 clones; only one count was recorded for approximately 87% of them. The top ten constitute about 5.9% of the sample. The source material was peripheral blood. These receptor sequences come from a man in his 60s with acute or convalescent COVID-19.

CDR3 in amino acids: CAISESRGQETQYF. The CDR3 DNA is TGTGCCATCAGTGAGTCGCGGGGCCAAGAGACCCAGTACTTC. The genes are TRBV10-3 and TRBJ2-5, with D possibly being TRBD2 (6 bases). The CDR3 is made up of 14 amino acids. Germline V gene data show CDR1 as ENHRY and CDR2 as SYGVKD. V was trimmed by 0 bases and J by 1 base, leaving 6 bases between them.

The rearrangement uses TRBV6-6 and TRBJ1-1; a possible D gene is TRBD1 (5 bases). Trimming took 6 bases from V and 10 from J, leaving 21 bases between them. CDR1 and CDR2 from the germline V gene are MNHNY and SVGAGI (reference sequence). CDR3 length: 14 amino acids. This chain's CDR3 is CASSMDRGGLGAFF. In DNA, the CDR3 is TGTGCCAGCAGCATGGACCGCGGGGGATTAGGAGCTTTCTTT.

The rearrangement joins TRBV4-3 to TRBJ2-1, with D unresolved. Germline CDR1 is LGHNA and CDR2 is YSLEER. The CDR3 covers 15 residues. The ends were cut back, 0 bases at V and 5 bases at J, with 11 bases in the middle. The CDR3 nucleotides are TGCGCCAGCAGCCAAGACCTTATCCGTAACAATGAGCAGTTCTTC. It translates to CASSQDLIRNNEQFF.

The gene calls are TRBV5-6 and TRBJ2-7; D is unresolved. Germline V CDR1 and CDR2: SGHDT, YYEEEE. The CDR3 is 15 amino acids. Deletions cut 0 bases from V and 0 bases from J, with 10 bases between. CDR3 residues: CASSLVSRSSYEQYF. The CDR3 region has the DNA TGTGCCAGCAGCTTGGTGAGCCGGAGCTCCTACGAGCAGTACTTC.

The rearrangement joins TRBV11-3 to TRBJ2-4; 9 bases fit TRBD1. This CDR3 spans 15 amino acids. Germline V gives CDR1 SGHNT, CDR2 YENEEA. V was clipped by 0 bases and J by 6 bases; unmatched bases: 3. CDR3: CASSLDPDRGNIQYF. CDR3 nucleotides: TGTGCCAGCAGCTTAGATCCGGACAGGGGAAACATTCAGTACTTC.

This clone was found a few times. This sequence joins TRBV9 and TRBJ2-3, with TRBD2 matching over 14 bases. The CDR3 has 18 amino acids. V lost 1 base to trimming and J lost 5 bases; unmatched junction nucleotides: 9. The germline V gene encodes CDR1 SGDLS and CDR2 YYNGEE. CDR3: CASSVRIAGTSGRDTQYF. CDR3 bases: TGTGCCAGCAGCGTAAGGATCGCCGGGACTAGCGGGAGAGATACGCAGTATTTT. The variable domain in full, completed from reference TRBV9 and TRBJ2-3, reads DSGVTQTPKHLITATGQRVTLRCSPRSGDLSVYWYQQSLDQGLQFLIQYYNGEERAKGNILERFSAQQFPDLHSELNLSSLELGDSALYFCASSVRIAGTSGRDTQYFGPGTRLTVL.

V usage is TRBV11-3 and J usage is TRBJ2-7, with TRBD2 identical over 11 bases. The trim removed 5 bases at V and 4 bases at J, leaving 7 bases unmatched. CDR3 length equals 15 residues. Germline CDR1 SGHNT, CDR2 YENEEA. The CDR3 spells CASSRGGTSGYEQYF. The CDR3 DNA is TGTGCCAGCAGCCGGGGGGGGACTAGCGGTTACGAGCAGTACTTC.

V gene TRBV4-2 combines with J gene TRBJ2-7, with 12 bases aligning to TRBD2. This CDR3 has 19 residues. The junction had 13 bases not matched to a gene; V was cut back by 2 bases and J by 2 bases. Germline V gene lookup returns CDR1 LGHNA and CDR2 YNFKEQ. In DNA form, the CDR3 reads TGTGCCAGCAGCCAAAGGGTGACGGAGACTAGCGGGAGAACCTACGAGCAGTACTTC. Translation: CASSQRVTETSGRTYEQYF.

V and J are TRBV15 and TRBJ1-3; tentative D call: TRBD1 (5 bases). The V gene's germline CDR1 is LNHNV and CDR2 YYDKDF (reference sequence). The length of the CDR3 is 15 residues. V lost 3 bases and J lost 3, with 12 bases in between. The CDR3 region has the DNA TGTGCCACCAGCAGGGACCGGGGGGATGGAAACACCATATATTTT. Its translation: CATSRDRGDGNTIYF.

The chain joins TRBV30 to TRBJ1-6; D gene unclear. Looked up from germline, CDR1 is GTSNPN and CDR2 is SVGIG (reference sequence). The CDR3 consists of 13 residues. Trimming removed 1 base from V and 6 bases from J, with 7 bases in between. CDR3 DNA sequence: TGTGCCTGGAGTGGGTTCAGTAATTCACCCCTCCACTTT. It codes for CAWSGFSNSPLHF.

The CDR3 sequence is CASTPLGGQVYNEQFF. In nucleotides, the CDR3 is TGTGCCAGCACTCCTCTGGGGGGACAGGTTTATAATGAGCAGTTCTTC. This chain links TRBV25-1 with TRBJ2-1, with 8 bases matching TRBD1. With 7 bases clipped from V and 7 bases from J, the junction kept 15 bases outside the gene matches. The germline gives CDR1 MGHDK, CDR2 SYGVNS. The CDR3 runs to 16 residues.

This chain links TRBV5-6 with TRBJ2-7; 10 nucleotides match TRBD2. The length of the CDR3 is 17 residues. Germline V gene lookup returns CDR1 SGHDT and CDR2 YYEEEE. V shed 0 bases, J shed 1 base, and the junction held 7 bases outside the gene matches. Here the CDR3 DNA reads TGTGCCAGCAGCTTGGGCCTAGCGGGGGCATTATCCTACGAGCAGTACTTC. Its translation: CASSLGLAGALSYEQYF.

CDR3 DNA sequence: TGTGCCTGGAGTCAGCCCAGGGGGCGCAGGGATTCACCCCTCCACTTT. Translating gives CAWSQPRGRRDSPLHF. This chain joins TRBV30 and TRBJ1-6; 8 nucleotides align to TRBD1. The V gene end was trimmed by 2 bases and the J gene end by 8 bases; junction bases not matched to a gene: 11. Germline V CDR1 and CDR2: GTSNPN, SVGIG (reference sequence). This CDR3 has 16 amino acids.